These 17 T cell receptor beta chains were all obtained from the same sample, sequenced in a study of glioma-infiltrating T cells after dendritic cell vaccination. The time point: after dendritic cell vaccination, including at tumor progression/relapse. This table comes from immunoSEQ multiplex PCR, and its TCRdb copy is limited to in-frame clones, with some not included. The data show approximately 50,000 clones, around nine tenths seen once. The specimen comprised blood, sampled after dendritic cell vaccination. The receptors here all came from a human donor with glioblastoma.

This clone was observed once. J is TRBJ2-7 and V is TRBV5-1, with TRBD1 matching 7 bases. The CDR3 is 12 residues long. V lost 4 bases, J lost 7 bases, and 5 bases stayed unmatched. Per the germline V gene, CDR1 is SGHRS and CDR2 is YFSETQ. The CDR3 coding sequence is TGCGCCAGCAGCACGACAGGGTTTGAGCAGTACTTC. This gives the protein CASSTTGFEQYF.

This clone has only one observation. The rearrangement links TRBV28 to TRBJ2-7; possible D gene TRBD1, 6 bases. CDR3 length equals 12 residues. CDR1 and CDR2 from the germline V gene are MDHEN and SYDVKM. Trimming pared 8 bases from V and 4 bases from J, leaving 12 bases between. CDR3 sequence (DNA): TGTGCCAGCGGGGGCGTGGTGTACGAGCAGTACTTC. This encodes CASGGVVYEQYF.

This clone was picked up one time. J is TRBJ1-1 and V is TRBV11-3, with D hard to call. Trimming stripped 3 bases from V and 0 bases from J, with 5 bases between. Germline V gene data show CDR1 as SGHNT and CDR2 as YENEEA. The CDR3 totals 13 residues. The CDR3 here is CASSFEVNTEAFF. CDR3 sequence (DNA): TGTGCCAGCAGCTTCGAGGTGAACACTGAAGCTTTCTTT.

V and J are TRBV6-6 and TRBJ1-3; possible D gene TRBD1, 6 bases. The V and J ends lost 2 bases and 4 bases respectively, with 12 bases between them. Germline V gene lookup returns CDR1 MNHNY and CDR2 SVGAGI (reference sequence). The CDR3 runs 15 residues. In nucleotides, the CDR3 is TGTGCCAGCAGTTACAGGGGGTCTTCCGGAAACACCATATATTTT. Protein sequence: CASSYRGSSGNTIYF.

The V call is TRBV4-1, the J call TRBJ2-7, with TRBD1 as a possible D gene (6 bases). V lost 4 bases and J 0 bases, leaving 13 bases between the germline ends. CDR1 is MGHRA and CDR2 is YSYEKL in the germline V gene. The CDR3 contains 15 residues. CDR3 coding DNA: TGCGCCAGCAGCCCCCCGGACAGACTCTCCTACGAGCAGTACTTC. Translating gives CASSPPDRLSYEQYF.

The chain uses TRBV7-3 and TRBJ2-4; perhaps TRBD2 as D (6 bases). The germline CDR1 and CDR2 sequences are SGHTA and FQGTGA. Trimming cost V 0 bases and J 0 bases, with 9 bases left between them. The CDR3 extends over 16 amino acids. CDR3 protein: CASSLTGGLAKNIQYF. CDR3 DNA: TGTGCCAGCAGCTTAACCGGGGGACTAGCCAAAAACATTCAGTACTTC.

The V call is TRBV27, the J call TRBJ2-7; 8 bases match TRBD2. The CDR3 loop spans 17 amino acids. V was clipped by 6 bases and J by 7 bases; unmatched bases: 20. Germline CDR1 is MNHEY and CDR2 is SMNVEV (reference sequence). The chain's CDR3 is CASRLKPTSGAPLEQYF. CDR3 DNA: TGTGCCAGCAGACTCAAACCCACTAGCGGTGCCCCTTTAGAGCAGTACTTC.

This sequence joins TRBV9 and TRBJ1-5; D call uncertain. Germline V gene lookup returns CDR1 SGDLS and CDR2 YYNGEE. Trimming stripped 8 bases from V and 0 bases from J, with 9 bases between. CDR3 length equals 13 residues. The CDR3, as DNA: TGTGCCAGTGGGTCGGGTAGCAATCAGCCCCAGCATTTT. This codes for CASGSGSNQPQHF. Filled out from reference TRBV9 and TRBJ1-5, the complete variable domain reads DSGVTQTPKHLITATGQRVTLRCSPRSGDLSVYWYQQSLDQGLQFLIQYYNGEERAKGNILERFSAQQFPDLHSELNLSSLELGDSALYFCASGSGSNQPQHFGDGTRLSIL.

V gene TRBV7-3 combines with J gene TRBJ1-2; D is ambiguous. V gave up 4 bases and J gave up 0 bases, with 6 bases separating them. CDR1 and CDR2 from the germline V gene are SGHTA and FQGTGA. This CDR3 has 13 amino acids. The chain's CDR3 is CASSSTANYGYTF. Here the CDR3 DNA reads TGTGCCAGCAGCTCCACAGCTAACTATGGCTACACCTTC.

J is TRBJ2-1 and V is TRBV27; perhaps TRBD2 as D (5 bases). Trimming left V 10 bases short and J 6 bases short, with 22 bases between. The CDR3 extends over 15 amino acids. Germline CDR1 MNHEY, CDR2 SMNVEV (reference sequence). The CDR3 protein is CATSLSGRGFNEQFF. CDR3 nucleotide sequence: TGTGCCACCTCACTCTCGGGGAGAGGATTCAATGAGCAGTTCTTC.

CDR3 amino acids: CASSHLKGVGASEQFF. The CDR3 DNA sequence: TGTGCCAGCAGCCACCTGAAGGGGGTGGGAGCGTCTGAGCAGTTCTTC. This chain connects TRBV9 to TRBJ2-1, with D maybe TRBD1 (6 bases). Germline V gives CDR1 SGDLS, CDR2 YYNGEE. Trimming stripped 4 bases from V and 9 bases from J, with 23 bases between. This CDR3 comprises 16 residues.

This clone was recorded a few times. The chain couples TRBV4-2 to TRBJ2-7; 8 bases are shared with TRBD2. The V and J ends lost 4 bases and 2 bases, in that order; junction bases with no gene match: 13. The germline CDR1 and CDR2 sequences are LGHNA and YNFKEQ. This CDR3 contains 17 residues. CDR3 nucleotides: TGTGCCAGCAGCCCTAGCCACGGGGGGGGTTTGACCTACGAGCAGTACTTC. The encoded protein is CASSPSHGGGLTYEQYF.

The rearrangement joins TRBV19 to TRBJ2-5; D is unclear. Trimming left V 6 bases short and J 5 bases short, with 16 bases between. The CDR3 totals 14 residues. CDR1 is LNHDA, CDR2 SQIVND, per germline (reference sequence). The CDR3 protein is CASSLARSVETQYF. The CDR3 region has the DNA TGTGCCAGTAGCTTGGCCAGGTCGGTGGAGACCCAGTACTTC.

The chain has TRBV2 and TRBJ2-2, with TRBD2 matching 9 bases. V lost 7 bases to trimming and J lost 4 bases; unmatched junction nucleotides: 7. Germline V gene lookup returns CDR1 SNHLY and CDR2 FYNNEI. This CDR3 has 15 residues. CDR3 protein: CASILAGVGTGELFF. In DNA form, the CDR3 reads TGTGCCAGCATTTTAGCGGGAGTAGGCACCGGGGAGCTGTTTTTT. The whole variable domain, remainder taken from reference TRBV2 and TRBJ2-2, is EPEVTQTPSHQVTQMGQEVILRCVPISNHLYFYWYRQILGQKVEFLVSFYNNEISEKSEIFDDQFSVERPDGSNFTLKIRSTKLEDSAMYFCASILAGVGTGELFFGEGSRLTVL.

The chain uses TRBV19 and TRBJ2-1; TRBD2 matches 9 bases. J lost 3 bases, V lost 4 bases, and 4 bases had no gene match. Germline V gene data show CDR1 as LNHDA and CDR2 as SQIVND (reference sequence). CDR3 length: 15 amino acids. DNA of the CDR3: TGTGCCAGTAGTACCAATAGCGGGGGCTACAATGAGCAGTTCTTC. Amino acid sequence: CASSTNSGGYNEQFF.

V usage is TRBV30 and J usage is TRBJ2-7; D is perhaps TRBD2 (6 bases). Germline V gene lookup returns CDR1 GTSNPN and CDR2 SVGIG (reference sequence). There are 13 residues in the CDR3. Trimming pared 6 bases from V and 2 bases from J, leaving 14 bases between. CDR3 coding DNA: TGTGCCTGTGGGCGGGAAAGTCCCTACGAGCAGTACTTC. Its protein product is CACGRESPYEQYF. The full variable domain, in which reference TRBV30 and TRBJ2-7 provide the parts outside the CDR3, is SQTIHQWPATLVQPVGSPLSLECTVEGTSNPNLYWYRQAAGRGLQLLFYSVGIGQISSEVPQNLSASRPQDRQFILSSKKLLLSDSGFYLCACGRESPYEQYFGPGTRLTVT.

This rearrangement joins TRBV6-5 to TRBJ1-1, with D maybe TRBD1 (6 bases). Germline V CDR1 and CDR2: MNHEY, SVGAGI. The CDR3 has 14 residues. V was pared by 6 bases and J by 1 base, with 12 bases between. The CDR3 DNA reads as TGTGCCAGCAGATTAACAGGGAGGAACACTGAAGCTTTCTTT. This codes for CASRLTGRNTEAFF.